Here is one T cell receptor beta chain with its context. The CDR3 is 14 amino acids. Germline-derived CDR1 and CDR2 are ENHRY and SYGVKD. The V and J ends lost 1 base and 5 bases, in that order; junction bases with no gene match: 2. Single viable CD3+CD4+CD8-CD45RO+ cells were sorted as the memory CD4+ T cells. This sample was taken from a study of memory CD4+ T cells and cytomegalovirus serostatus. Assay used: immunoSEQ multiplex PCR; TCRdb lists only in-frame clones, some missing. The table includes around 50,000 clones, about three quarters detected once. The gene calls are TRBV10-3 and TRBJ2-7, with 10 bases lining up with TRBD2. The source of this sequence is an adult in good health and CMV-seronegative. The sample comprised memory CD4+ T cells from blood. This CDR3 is CAISELGTSDEQYF. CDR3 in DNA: TGTGCCATCAGTGAGTTGGGGACTAGCGACGAGCAGTACTTC.